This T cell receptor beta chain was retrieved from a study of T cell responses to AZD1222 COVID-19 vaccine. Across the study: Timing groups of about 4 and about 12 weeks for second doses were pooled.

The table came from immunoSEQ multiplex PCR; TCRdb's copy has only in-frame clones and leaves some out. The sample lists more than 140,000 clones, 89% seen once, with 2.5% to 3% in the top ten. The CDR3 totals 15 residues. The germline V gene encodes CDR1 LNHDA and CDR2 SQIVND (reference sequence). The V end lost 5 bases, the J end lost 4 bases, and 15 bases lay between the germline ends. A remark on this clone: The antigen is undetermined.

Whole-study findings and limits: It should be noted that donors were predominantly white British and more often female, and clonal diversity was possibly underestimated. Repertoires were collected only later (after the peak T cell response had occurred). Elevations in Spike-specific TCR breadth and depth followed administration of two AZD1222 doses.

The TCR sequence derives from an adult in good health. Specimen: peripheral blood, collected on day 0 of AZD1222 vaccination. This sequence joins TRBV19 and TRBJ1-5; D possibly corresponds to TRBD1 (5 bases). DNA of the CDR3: TGTGCCAGTAGTGATCAGGGCCAACTTAATCAGCCCCAGCATTTT. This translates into CASSDQGQLNQPQHF.